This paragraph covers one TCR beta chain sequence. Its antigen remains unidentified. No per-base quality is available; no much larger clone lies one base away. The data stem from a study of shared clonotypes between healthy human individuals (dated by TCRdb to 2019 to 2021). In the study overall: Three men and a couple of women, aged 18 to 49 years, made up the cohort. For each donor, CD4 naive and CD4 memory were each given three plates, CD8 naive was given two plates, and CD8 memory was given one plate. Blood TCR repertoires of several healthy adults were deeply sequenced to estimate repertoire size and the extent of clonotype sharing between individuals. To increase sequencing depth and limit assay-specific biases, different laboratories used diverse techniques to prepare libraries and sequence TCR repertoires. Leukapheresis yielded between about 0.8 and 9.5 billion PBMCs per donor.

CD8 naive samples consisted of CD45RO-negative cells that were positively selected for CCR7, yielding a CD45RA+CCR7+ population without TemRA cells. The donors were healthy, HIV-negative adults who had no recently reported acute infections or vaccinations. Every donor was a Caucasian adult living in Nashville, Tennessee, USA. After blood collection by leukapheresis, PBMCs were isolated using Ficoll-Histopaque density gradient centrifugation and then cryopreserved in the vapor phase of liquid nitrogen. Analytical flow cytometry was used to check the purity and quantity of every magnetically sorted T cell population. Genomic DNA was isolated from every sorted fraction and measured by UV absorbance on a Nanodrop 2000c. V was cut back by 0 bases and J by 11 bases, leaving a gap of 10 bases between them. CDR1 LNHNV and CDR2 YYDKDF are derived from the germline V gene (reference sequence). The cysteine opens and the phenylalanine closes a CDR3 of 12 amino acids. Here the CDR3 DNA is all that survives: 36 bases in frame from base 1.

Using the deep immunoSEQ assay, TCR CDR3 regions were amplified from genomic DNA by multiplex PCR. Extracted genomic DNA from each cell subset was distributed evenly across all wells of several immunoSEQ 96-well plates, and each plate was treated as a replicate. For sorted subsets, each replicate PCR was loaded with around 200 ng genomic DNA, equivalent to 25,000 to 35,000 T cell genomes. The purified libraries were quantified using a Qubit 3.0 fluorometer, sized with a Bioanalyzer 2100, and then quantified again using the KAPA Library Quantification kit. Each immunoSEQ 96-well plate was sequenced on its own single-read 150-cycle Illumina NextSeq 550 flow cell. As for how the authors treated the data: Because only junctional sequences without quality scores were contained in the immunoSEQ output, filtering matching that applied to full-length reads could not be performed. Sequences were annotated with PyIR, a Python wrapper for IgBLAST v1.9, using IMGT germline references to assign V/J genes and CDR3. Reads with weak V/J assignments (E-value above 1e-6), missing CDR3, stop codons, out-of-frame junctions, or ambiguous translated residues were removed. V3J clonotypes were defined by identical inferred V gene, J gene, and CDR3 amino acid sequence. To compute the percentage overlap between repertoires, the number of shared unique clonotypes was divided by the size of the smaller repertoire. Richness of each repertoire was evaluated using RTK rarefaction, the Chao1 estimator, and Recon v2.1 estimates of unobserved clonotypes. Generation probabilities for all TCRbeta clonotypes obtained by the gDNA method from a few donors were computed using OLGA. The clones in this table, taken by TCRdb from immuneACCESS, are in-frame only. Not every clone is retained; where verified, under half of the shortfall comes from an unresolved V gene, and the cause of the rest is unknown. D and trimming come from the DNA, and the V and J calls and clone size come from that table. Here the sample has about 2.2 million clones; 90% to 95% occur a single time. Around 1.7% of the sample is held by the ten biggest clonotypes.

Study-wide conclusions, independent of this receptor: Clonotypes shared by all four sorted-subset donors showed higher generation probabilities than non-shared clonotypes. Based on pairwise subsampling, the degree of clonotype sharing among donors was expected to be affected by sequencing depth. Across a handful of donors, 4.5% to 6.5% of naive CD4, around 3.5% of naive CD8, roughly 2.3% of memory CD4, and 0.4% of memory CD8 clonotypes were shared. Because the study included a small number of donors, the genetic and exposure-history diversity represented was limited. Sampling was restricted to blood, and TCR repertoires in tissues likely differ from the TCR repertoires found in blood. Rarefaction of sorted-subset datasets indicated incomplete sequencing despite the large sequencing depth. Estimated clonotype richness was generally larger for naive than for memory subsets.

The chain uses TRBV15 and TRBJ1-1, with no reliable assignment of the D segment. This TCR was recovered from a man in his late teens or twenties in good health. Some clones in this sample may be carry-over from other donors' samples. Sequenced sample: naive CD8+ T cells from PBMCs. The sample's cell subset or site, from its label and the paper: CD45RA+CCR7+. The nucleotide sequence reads TGTGCCACCAGCAGAGAACGCCAGTTGGCTTTCTTT. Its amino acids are CATSRERQLAFF.